This T cell receptor (beta chain) came from a study of PD-1 blockade in classical Hodgkin lymphoma. Background on the study: Patients were treated with nivolumab at 3 mg/kg, and this was given intravenously every 2 weeks. Whole-study findings and limits: CD8+ TCR diversity did not rise significantly by C4D1, unlike CD4+. It was among complete responders that baseline diversity resembled that of newly diagnosed patients.

Libraries were prepared by immunoSEQ multiplex PCR; TCRdb keeps only in-frame clonotypes and omits some of them. The data hold roughly 28,000 clones, with 88% observed a single time. Every one of the patients relapsed after autologous stem cell transplantation (brentuximab vedotin exposure was variable). Magnetic negative selection was used to purify CD8+ T cells from thawed PBMCs. Best responses were complete response, partial response or progressive disease. V dropped 2 bases and J dropped 2 bases, with 12 bases sitting between them. The CDR3 loop spans 15 amino acids. Germline CDR1 MNHEY, CDR2 SMNVEV (reference sequence). Regarding this clone: What it recognizes is unknown.

The J gene is TRBJ2-5, the V gene TRBV27; no clear D. This TCR derives from a human donor with classical Hodgkin lymphoma. The source was CD8+ T cells from blood, collected at baseline. The CDR3 loop reads CASSLVSHGQETQYF. For the CDR3, the DNA is TGTGCCAGCAGTTTAGTTAGTCACGGACAAGAGACCCAGTACTTC.